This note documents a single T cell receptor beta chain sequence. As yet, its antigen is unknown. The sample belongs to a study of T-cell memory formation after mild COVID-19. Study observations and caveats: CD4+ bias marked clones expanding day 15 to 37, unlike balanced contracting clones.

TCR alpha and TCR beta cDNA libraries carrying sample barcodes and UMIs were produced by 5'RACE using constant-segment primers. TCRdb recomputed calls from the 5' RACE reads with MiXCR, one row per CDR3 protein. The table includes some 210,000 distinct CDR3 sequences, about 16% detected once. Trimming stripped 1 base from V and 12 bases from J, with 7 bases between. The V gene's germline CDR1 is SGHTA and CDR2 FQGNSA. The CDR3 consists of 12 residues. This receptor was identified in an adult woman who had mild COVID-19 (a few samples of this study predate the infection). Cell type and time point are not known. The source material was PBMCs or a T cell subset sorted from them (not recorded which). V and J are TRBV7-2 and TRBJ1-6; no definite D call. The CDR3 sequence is CASSLVGEPLHF. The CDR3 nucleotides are TGTGCCAGCAGCTTAGTTGGGGAACCCCTCCACTTT.